This TCR beta chain emerged from a study of blood T cell repertoires in COVID-19. TCRdb keeps only in-frame clones here, not all; method: immunoSEQ multiplex PCR. The sample lists 200,000 or so clones; 84% were seen once. Losses at the gene ends were 5 bases for V and 8 bases for J; bases not matched to a gene: 8. Germline-derived CDR1 and CDR2 are SGHAT and FQNNGV. The CDR3 totals 16 residues. The sequencing input was peripheral blood. This sequence was found in a woman aged 55-69 years who had recovered from COVID-19. This chain links TRBV11-2 with TRBJ2-1, with 14 nucleotides matching TRBD2. The CDR3 nucleotides are TGTGCCAGCAGCGAAGAAGGGACTAGCGGGGGTGATGAGCAGTTCTTC. It yields the protein CASSEEGTSGGDEQFF.